This TCR beta chain was documented in a study of identifying expanded T cells in peripheral blood (dated by TCRdb to between 2018 and 2021). In terms of the full investigation: Four technical replicates, made by sequencing separate aliquots from the same pool of genomic DNA, were compared pairwise.

As encoded in the germline V gene, CDR1 is MNHNS while CDR2 is SASEGT. The CDR3 numbers 13 residues from cysteine through phenylalanine. Only the CDR3 part of the read is kept: 39 bases, read in frame from the first base. As concerns this clone: The clone's antigen remains unknown. Its ends do not fully match the called genes, so a read error is possible.

No immune events, such as infections, were documented for the healthy donors during the collection period. Healthy-donor blood repertoires served as a training cohort to calibrate time-dependent variance in a beta-binomial model of T-cell clone differential abundance. The training cohort was composed of roughly 10 healthy donors, 3 female and 7 male. An age range of roughly 29 to 65 years, with an average of about 45 years, was recorded for the donors. Obtained from a commercial supplier, whole blood was collected from each healthy donor at three time points set two to three weeks apart. For immunosequencing, genomic DNA was extracted from unsorted whole blood. The immunoSEQ Assay, which relies on bias-controlled multiplex PCR amplification of genomic DNA, was used to profile TCRbeta CDR3 regions. The published analysis was carried out like this. The absolute abundance of each unique TCRbeta CDR3 region was quantified after sequences were collapsed and filtered. Differential abundance was tested with a binomial (Fisher-equivalent) model and with a beta-binomial model adding time-dependent variance fitted from healthy donors. Any clone with fewer than 5 combined templates was excluded, and a clone was called differentially abundant if its Benjamini-Hochberg FDR was below 0.01. Beta-binomial variance was modeled as a function of total template count across the two samples using the form v = (b*log(k)+a)^2. Entries here come from immuneACCESS through TCRdb and include only in-frame sequences with V and J called. Some clones fail to appear in such tables; in the studies checked, an unresolved V gene covers under half of the shortfall, and the cause of the remainder is unknown. That table supplies the V and J calls and clone size; D and trimming were determined from the DNA. The table for this sample lists about 91,000 clones; around 88% of them were counted only once. Clones ranked in the top ten supply approximately 4% of the sample.

Broader findings and caveats from the paper: In all healthy donors, the variance in clone template counts between samples taken 2 to 3 weeks apart rose significantly as total template count increased. Across all healthy-donor time intervals, the beta-binomial model significantly lowered both the number of clones called differentially abundant and the false-positive rate. Between technical replicates the binomial model flagged roughly 1.1 differentially abundant clones, whereas over two weeks the binomial model flagged about 16.4 and over roughly 4 weeks approximately 20. The authors expected that biological variance in healthy repertoires might rise further over much longer intervals, such as months to years.

Sequenced input: blood. Recombination connected TRBV6-1 to TRBJ2-4; the central 7 bases match TRBD1. This receptor was taken from a person aged 18-70 years in good health. Read as DNA, the sequence is TGTGCCAGCAGGGAAGGGGGCAGAAACATTCAGTACTTC. Its protein reads: CASREGGRNIQYF.